Below, 11 T cell receptor beta chains from the same sample are listed, as sequenced in a study of shared clonotypes between healthy human individuals. Measured with immunoSEQ multiplex PCR; TCRdb has only the in-frame clones, and not every one. The table has 1.5 million to 1.9 million clones, 95% to 99% seen once. Material for sequencing was naive CD4+ T cells sorted from blood. Stated subset: CD45RA+ positively selected. All receptors come from a man aged 25 to 45 in good health.

Details on this clone: Other DNA sequences of this sample code for an identical CDR3. The V and J genes are TRBV9 and TRBJ2-1, with 8 bases matching TRBD2. CDR1 is SGDLS, CDR2 YYNGEE, per germline. V was clipped by 0 bases and J by 4 bases; unmatched bases: 3. CDR3 length: 15 residues. The chain's CDR3 is CASSVAGGPYNEQFF. The CDR3 bases are TGTGCCAGCAGCGTAGCGGGAGGGCCTTACAATGAGCAGTTCTTC.

For the CDR3, the DNA is TGTGCCAGCAGCCGGGTTCAGGGATCGTACGAGCAGTACTTC. This translates into CASSRVQGSYEQYF. The V gene is TRBV14, the J gene TRBJ2-7; TRBD1 is a possible D gene (5 bases). CDR1 is SGHDN, CDR2 FVKESK, per germline. This CDR3 region has 14 residues. The V gene lost 4 bases and the J gene lost 4 bases, with 14 bases spanning the gap.

This chain joins TRBV5-5 and TRBJ1-4; D uncertain. The V gene's germline CDR1 is SGHKS and CDR2 YYEKEE (reference sequence). V lost 4 bases and J 4 bases, leaving 14 bases between the germline ends. The CDR3 has 15 amino acids. CDR3 loop: CASSTLGSINEKLFF. CDR3 bases: TGTGCCAGCAGCACCCTCGGAAGTATTAATGAAAAACTGTTTTTT.

V is TRBV5-1 and J is TRBJ2-3; D may be TRBD1 (5 bases). Trimming took off 0 bases at V and 4 bases at J, with 9 bases between the two ends. Germline CDR1 SGHRS, CDR2 YFSETQ. The CDR3 covers 14 residues. The CDR3 protein is CASSLAGYADTQYF. CDR3 coding DNA: TGCGCCAGCAGCTTGGCAGGGTATGCAGATACGCAGTATTTT.

The J gene is TRBJ2-1, the V gene TRBV7-8, with 9 bases identical to TRBD2. The CDR3 covers 12 residues. J gave up 12 bases and V 5 bases, and 5 bases lay outside the gene matches. CDR1 is SGHVS, CDR2 FQNEAQ, per germline. The CDR3 reads CASSLPGLAQFF. DNA of the CDR3: TGTGCCAGCAGCCTACCGGGACTAGCGCAGTTCTTC. Looking up the rest from reference TRBV7-8 and TRBJ2-1 gives the full variable domain: GAGVSQSPRYKVAKRGQDVALRCDPISGHVSLFWYQQALGQGPEFLTYFQNEAQLDKSGLPSDRFFAERPEGSVSTLKIQRTQQEDSAVYLCASSLPGLAQFFGPGTRLTVL.

With regard to this clone: The same CDR3 arises from other DNA sequences in this sample as well. Here the CDR3 reads CASSLSNEQFF. The DNA of the CDR3 is TGTGCCAGCTCCCTTAGTAATGAGCAGTTCTTC. The chain has TRBV18 and TRBJ2-1; D is ambiguous. This CDR3 spans 11 amino acids. V was shortened by 6 bases and J by 7 bases, with 7 bases between the two germline ends. Per the germline V gene, CDR1 is KGHSH and CDR2 is LQKENI.

The J gene is TRBJ2-2, the V gene TRBV12-5; no clear D gene. The ends were cut back, 2 bases at V and 6 bases at J, with 7 bases in the middle. Germline V gives CDR1 LGHNT, CDR2 FRNRAP. CDR3 size: 13 residues. CDR3 sequence reads: CASGLQVPGELFF. CDR3 coding DNA: TGTGCTAGTGGTTTGCAAGTACCCGGGGAGCTGTTTTTT. Full variable domain (remainder filled in from reference TRBV12-5 and TRBJ2-2): DARVTQTPRHKVTEMGQEVTMRCQPILGHNTVFWYRQTMMQGLELLAYFRNRAPLDDSGMPKDRFSAEMPDATLATLKIQPSEPRDSAVYFCASGLQVPGELFFGEGSRLTVL.

This chain links TRBV5-1 with TRBJ2-3, with a tentative D call TRBD1 (5 bases). Trimming took off 0 bases at V and 2 bases at J, with 13 bases between the two ends. Germline V gene lookup returns CDR1 SGHRS and CDR2 YFSETQ. The CDR3 has 16 residues. DNA of the CDR3: TGCGCCAGCAGCTTGGAAGGGGTGGAGTACACAGATACGCAGTATTTT. Protein product: CASSLEGVEYTDTQYF.

This chain connects TRBV10-3 to TRBJ1-1; D remains ambiguous. V was trimmed by 0 bases and J by 7 bases, leaving 12 bases between them. There are 14 residues in the CDR3. The germline V gene has CDR1 ENHRY and CDR2 SYGVKD. The CDR3 coding sequence is TGTGCCATCAGTGAGTCCGCAATCCAGGTTGAAGCTTTCTTT. The encoded protein is CAISESAIQVEAFF.

This sequence joins TRBV28 and TRBJ2-3; 8 nucleotides agree with TRBD1. CDR1 and CDR2 (germline): MDHEN, SYDVKM. The junction had 20 bases not matched to a gene; V was cut back by 6 bases and J by 0 bases. This CDR3 is 20 amino acids long. The CDR3 sequence: CASRQRDRSQDYPSTDTQYF. CDR3 bases: TGTGCCAGCAGACAAAGGGACAGGAGCCAAGATTACCCTAGCACAGATACGCAGTATTTT.

The chain employs TRBV18 and TRBJ2-7; tentatively, D is TRBD1 or TRBD2 (5 bases each). This CDR3 has 15 residues. The germline V gene has CDR1 KGHSH and CDR2 LQKENI. Trimming cost V 3 bases and J 3 bases, with 15 bases left between them. CDR3 sequence: CASSPGVAPGYEQYF. The CDR3 DNA sequence: TGTGCCAGCTCACCGGGGGTAGCCCCTGGCTACGAGCAGTACTTC.